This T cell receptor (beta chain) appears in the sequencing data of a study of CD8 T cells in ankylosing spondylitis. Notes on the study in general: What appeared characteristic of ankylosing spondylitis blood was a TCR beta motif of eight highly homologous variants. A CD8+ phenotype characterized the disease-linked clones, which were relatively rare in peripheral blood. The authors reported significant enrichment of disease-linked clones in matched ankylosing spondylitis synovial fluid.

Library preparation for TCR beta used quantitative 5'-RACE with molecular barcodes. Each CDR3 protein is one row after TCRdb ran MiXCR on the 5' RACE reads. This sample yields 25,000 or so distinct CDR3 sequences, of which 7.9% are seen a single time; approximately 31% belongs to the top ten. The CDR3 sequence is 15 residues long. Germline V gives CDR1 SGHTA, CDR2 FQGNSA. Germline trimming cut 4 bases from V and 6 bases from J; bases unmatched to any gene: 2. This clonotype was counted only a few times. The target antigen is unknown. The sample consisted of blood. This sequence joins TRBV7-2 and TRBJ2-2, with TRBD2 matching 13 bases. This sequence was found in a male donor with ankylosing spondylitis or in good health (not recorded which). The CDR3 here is CASSSLAGGPGELFF. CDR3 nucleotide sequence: TGTGCCAGCAGCTCACTAGCGGGGGGGCCCGGGGAGCTGTTTTTT.